The rows below give T cell receptor beta chains drawn from one sample of a study of CD8+ T cells in alopecia areata. Profiled with immunoSEQ multiplex PCR; TCRdb holds only in-frame clones, not every one. In the table there are 150,000 or so clones, roughly 50% of which are singletons. The starting material was CD8+ T cells sorted from blood, obtained at week 0. The receptors here all came from a human donor with alopecia areata. CDR3s include the opening cysteine and the closing phenylalanine or tryptophan. D genes are given only for firm matches. Not every row has a clone size; where given, it reads once, few, many or a size class.

CDR3 length	clone size	J gene	V gene	D gene	CDR3 protein	CDR3 DNA
15	.	TRBJ1-5	TRBV7-8	.	CASSRGAGGNQPQHF	TGTGCCAGCAGCCGGGGGGCAGGGGGCAATCAGCCCCAGCATTTT
17	few	TRBJ2-1	TRBV29-1	TRBD2	CSAGLAGGLSSYNEQFF	TGCAGCGCCGGACTAGCGGGGGGCCTCAGCTCCTACAATGAGCAGTTCTTC
16	.	TRBJ2-3	TRBV4-2	TRBD2	CASSPRLAVLTDTQYF	TGTGCCAGCAGCCCCCGACTAGCGGTGTTGACAGATACGCAGTATTTT
17	.	TRBJ1-2	TRBV29-1	.	CSVGVIPGVESNYGYTF	TGCAGCGTTGGGGTTATCCCAGGGGTGGAAAGTAACTATGGCTACACCTTC
11	.	TRBJ1-2	TRBV30	.	CAWGDTYGYTF	TGTGCCTGGGGGGACACCTATGGCTACACCTTC
16	few	TRBJ2-3	TRBV29-1	.	CSVDPPRGGRTDTQYF	TGCAGCGTTGACCCTCCTCGCGGGGGCCGCACAGATACGCAGTATTTT
12	.	TRBJ2-7	TRBV7-2	.	CASSLVVHEQYF	TGTGCCAGCAGCTTAGTCGTGCACGAGCAGTACTTC
15	.	TRBJ2-1	TRBV5-1	TRBD1	CASSYGTGGLDEQFF	TGCGCCAGCAGCTACGGGACAGGGGGCTTGGATGAGCAGTTCTTC
16	.	TRBJ2-7	TRBV5-1	TRBD1	CASSCTSGQPTYEQYF	TGCGCCAGCAGCTGCACATCGGGACAGCCCACCTACGAGCAGTACTTC
15	few	TRBJ2-7	TRBV7-9	TRBD1	CASSPGQGWPYEQYF	TGTGCCAGCAGCCCAGGACAGGGTTGGCCCTACGAGCAGTACTTC
14	few	TRBJ2-3	TRBV4-2	.	CASSQGRETDTQYF	TGTGCCAGCAGCCAAGGGCGAGAGACAGATACGCAGTATTTT
15	few	TRBJ2-1	TRBV30	.	CAWRDGPGDWNEQFF	TGTGCCTGGAGGGATGGGCCAGGAGATTGGAATGAGCAGTTCTTC
18	.	TRBJ2-7	TRBV4-3	.	CASSQEGSGRDFSYEQYF	TGCGCCAGCAGCCAAGAAGGTTCAGGCAGGGACTTCTCCTACGAGCAGTACTTC
15	.	TRBJ1-1	TRBV30	.	CAWSVSDRKNTEAFF	TGTGCCTGGAGTGTGTCAGACAGAAAGAACACTGAAGCTTTCTTT